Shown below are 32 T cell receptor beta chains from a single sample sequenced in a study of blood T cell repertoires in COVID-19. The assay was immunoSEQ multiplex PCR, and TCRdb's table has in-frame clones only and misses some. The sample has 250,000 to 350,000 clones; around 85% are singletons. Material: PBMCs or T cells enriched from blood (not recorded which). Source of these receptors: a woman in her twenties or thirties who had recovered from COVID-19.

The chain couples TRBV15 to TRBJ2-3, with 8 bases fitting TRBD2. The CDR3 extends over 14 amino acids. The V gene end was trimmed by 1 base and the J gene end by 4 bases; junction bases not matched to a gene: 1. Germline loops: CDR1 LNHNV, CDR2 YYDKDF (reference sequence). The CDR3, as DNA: TGTGCCACCAGCAGAGCGGGAGGGGCAGATACGCAGTATTTT. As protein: CATSRAGGADTQYF.

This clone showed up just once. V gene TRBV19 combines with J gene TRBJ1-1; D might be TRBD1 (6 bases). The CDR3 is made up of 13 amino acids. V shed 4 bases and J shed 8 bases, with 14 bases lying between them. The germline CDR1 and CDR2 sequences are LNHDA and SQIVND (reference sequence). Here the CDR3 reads CASSTRQVDEAFF. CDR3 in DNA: TGTGCCAGTAGTACTCGACAGGTGGACGAAGCTTTCTTT.

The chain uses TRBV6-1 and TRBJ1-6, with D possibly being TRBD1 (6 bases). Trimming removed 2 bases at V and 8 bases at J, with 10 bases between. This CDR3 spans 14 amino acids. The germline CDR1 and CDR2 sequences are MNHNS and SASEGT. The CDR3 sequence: CASSERTEDSPLHF. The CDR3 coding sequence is TGTGCCAGCAGTGAAAGGACAGAGGATTCACCCCTCCACTTT.

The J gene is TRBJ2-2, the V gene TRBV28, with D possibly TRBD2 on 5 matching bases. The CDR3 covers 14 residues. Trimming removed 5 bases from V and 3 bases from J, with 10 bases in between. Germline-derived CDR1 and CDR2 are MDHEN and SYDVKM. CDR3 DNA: TGTGCCAGCAGTCCGCCGGGGTACACCGGGGAGCTGTTTTTT. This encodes CASSPPGYTGELFF.

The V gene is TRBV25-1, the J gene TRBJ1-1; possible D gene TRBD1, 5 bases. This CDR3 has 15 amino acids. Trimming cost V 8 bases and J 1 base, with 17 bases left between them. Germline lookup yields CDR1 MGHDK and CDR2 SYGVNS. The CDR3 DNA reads TGTGCCAGCCTCCCCCGGGCCAGGGCGAACACTGAAGCTTTCTTT. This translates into CASLPRARANTEAFF.

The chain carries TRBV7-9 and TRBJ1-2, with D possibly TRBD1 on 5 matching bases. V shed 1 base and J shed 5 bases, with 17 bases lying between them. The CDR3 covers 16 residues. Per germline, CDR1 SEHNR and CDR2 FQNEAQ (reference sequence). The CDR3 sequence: CASSLVSGPAIYGYTF. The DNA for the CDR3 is TGTGCCAGCAGCTTAGTATCAGGGCCGGCTATATATGGCTACACCTTC.

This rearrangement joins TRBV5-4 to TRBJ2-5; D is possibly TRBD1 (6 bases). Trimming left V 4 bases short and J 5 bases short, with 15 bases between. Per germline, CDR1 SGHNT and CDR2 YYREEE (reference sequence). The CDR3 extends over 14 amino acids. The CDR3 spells CASSPTGLGETQYF. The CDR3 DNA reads TGTGCCAGCAGCCCCACAGGGTTGGGGGAGACCCAGTACTTC.

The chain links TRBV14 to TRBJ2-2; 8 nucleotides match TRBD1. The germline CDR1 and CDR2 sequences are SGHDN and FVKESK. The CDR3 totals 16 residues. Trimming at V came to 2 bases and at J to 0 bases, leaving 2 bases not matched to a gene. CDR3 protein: CASSQRQGPNTGELFF. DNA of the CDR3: TGTGCCAGCAGCCAAAGACAGGGGCCGAACACCGGGGAGCTGTTTTTT.

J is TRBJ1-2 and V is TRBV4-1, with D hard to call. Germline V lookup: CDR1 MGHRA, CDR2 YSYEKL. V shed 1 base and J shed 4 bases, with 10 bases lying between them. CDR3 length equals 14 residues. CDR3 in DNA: TGCGCCAGCAGCCAAGTTGGGCCCCGCTATGGCTACACCTTC. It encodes CASSQVGPRYGYTF.

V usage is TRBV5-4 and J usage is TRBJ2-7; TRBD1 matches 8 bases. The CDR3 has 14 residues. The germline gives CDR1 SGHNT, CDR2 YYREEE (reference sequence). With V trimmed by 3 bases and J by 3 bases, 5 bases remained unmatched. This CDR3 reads CASSSDRVLYEQYF. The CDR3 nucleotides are TGTGCCAGCAGCTCGGACAGGGTGCTCTACGAGCAGTACTTC.

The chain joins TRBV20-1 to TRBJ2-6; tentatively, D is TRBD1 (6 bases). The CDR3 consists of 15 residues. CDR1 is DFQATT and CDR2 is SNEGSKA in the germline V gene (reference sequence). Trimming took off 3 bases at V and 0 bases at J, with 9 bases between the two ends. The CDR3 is CSASRGTSGANVLTF. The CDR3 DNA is TGCAGTGCTAGTAGGGGGACCTCTGGGGCCAACGTCCTGACTTTC.

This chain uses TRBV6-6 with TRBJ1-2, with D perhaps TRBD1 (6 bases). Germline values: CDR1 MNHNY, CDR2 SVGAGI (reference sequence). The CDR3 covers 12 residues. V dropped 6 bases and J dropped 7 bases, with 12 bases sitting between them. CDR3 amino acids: CASRAGAGGYTF. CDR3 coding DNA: TGTGCCAGCAGGGCAGGGGCAGGTGGCTACACCTTC.

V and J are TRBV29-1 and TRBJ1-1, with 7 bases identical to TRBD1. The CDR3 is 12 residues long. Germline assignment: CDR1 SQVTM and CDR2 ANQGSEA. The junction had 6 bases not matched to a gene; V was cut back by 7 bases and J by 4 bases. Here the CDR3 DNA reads TGCAGCGGAGACAGGGACGGCACTGAAGCTTTCTTT. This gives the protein CSGDRDGTEAFF.

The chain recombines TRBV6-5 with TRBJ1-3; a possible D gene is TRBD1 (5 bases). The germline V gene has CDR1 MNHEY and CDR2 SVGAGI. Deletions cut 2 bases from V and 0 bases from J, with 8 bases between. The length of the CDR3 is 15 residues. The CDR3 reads CASSYGALSGNTIYF. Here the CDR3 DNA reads TGTGCCAGCAGTTACGGGGCGCTCTCTGGAAACACCATATATTTT.

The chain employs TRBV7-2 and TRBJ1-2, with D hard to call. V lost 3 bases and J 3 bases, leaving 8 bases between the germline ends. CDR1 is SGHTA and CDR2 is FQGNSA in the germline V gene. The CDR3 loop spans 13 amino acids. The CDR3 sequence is CASSFGSDYGYTF. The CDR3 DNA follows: TGTGCCAGCAGCTTTGGGAGCGACTATGGCTACACCTTC.

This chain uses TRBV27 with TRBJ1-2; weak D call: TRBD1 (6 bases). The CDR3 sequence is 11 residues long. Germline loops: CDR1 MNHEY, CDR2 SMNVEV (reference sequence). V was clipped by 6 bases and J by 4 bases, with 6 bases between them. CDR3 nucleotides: TGTGCCAGCAGGGACAGCTATGGCTACACCTTC. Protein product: CASRDSYGYTF.

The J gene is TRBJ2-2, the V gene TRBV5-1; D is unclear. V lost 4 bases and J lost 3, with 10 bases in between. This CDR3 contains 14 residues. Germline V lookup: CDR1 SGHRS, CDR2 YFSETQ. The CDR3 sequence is CASSLMTDTGELFF. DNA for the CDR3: TGCGCCAGCAGCCTCATGACTGACACCGGGGAGCTGTTTTTT.

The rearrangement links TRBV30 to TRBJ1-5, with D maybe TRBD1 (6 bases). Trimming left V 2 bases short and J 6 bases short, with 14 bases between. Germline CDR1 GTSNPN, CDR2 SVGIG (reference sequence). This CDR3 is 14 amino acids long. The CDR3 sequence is CAWSLTGRTQPQHF. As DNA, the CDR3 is TGTGCCTGGAGTCTTACAGGGCGGACTCAGCCCCAGCATTTT.

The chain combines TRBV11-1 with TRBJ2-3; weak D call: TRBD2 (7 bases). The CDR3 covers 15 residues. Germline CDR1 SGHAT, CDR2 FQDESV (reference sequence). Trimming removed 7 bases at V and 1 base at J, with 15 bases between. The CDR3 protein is CASTPMGGRTDTQYF. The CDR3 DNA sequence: TGTGCCAGCACCCCCATGGGGGGGCGCACAGATACGCAGTATTTT.

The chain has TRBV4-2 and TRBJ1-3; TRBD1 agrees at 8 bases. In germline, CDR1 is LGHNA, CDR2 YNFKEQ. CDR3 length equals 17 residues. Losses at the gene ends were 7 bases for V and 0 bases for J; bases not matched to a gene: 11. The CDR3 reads CASTEQGVDFSGNTIYF. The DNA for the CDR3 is TGTGCCAGCACAGAACAGGGGGTGGATTTCTCTGGAAACACCATATATTTT.

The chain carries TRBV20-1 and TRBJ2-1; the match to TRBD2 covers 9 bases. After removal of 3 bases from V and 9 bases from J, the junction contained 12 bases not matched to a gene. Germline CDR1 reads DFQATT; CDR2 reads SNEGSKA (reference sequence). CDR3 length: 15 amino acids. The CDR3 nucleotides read TGCAGTGCTAGTAGTGCCTTAGGGACTAGCCTTGAGCAGTTCTTC. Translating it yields CSASSALGTSLEQFF.

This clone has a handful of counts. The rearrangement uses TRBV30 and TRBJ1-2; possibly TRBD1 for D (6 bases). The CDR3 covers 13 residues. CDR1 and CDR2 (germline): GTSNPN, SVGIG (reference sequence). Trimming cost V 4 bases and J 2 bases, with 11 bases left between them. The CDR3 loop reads CAWTLGQNYGYTF. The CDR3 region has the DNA TGTGCCTGGACTCTTGGACAGAACTATGGCTACACCTTC.

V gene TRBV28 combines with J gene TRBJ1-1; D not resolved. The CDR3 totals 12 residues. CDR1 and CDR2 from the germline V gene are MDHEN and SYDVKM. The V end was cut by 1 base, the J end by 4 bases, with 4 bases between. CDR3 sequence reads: CASSLYTTEAFF. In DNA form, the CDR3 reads TGTGCCAGCAGTTTATACACCACTGAAGCTTTCTTT.

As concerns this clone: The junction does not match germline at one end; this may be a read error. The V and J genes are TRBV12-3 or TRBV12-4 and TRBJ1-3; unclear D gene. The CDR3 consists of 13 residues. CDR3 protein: CASSSLTGFTTHF. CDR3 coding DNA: TGTGCCAGCAGTTCTCTAACGGGGTTCACGACCCATTTT.

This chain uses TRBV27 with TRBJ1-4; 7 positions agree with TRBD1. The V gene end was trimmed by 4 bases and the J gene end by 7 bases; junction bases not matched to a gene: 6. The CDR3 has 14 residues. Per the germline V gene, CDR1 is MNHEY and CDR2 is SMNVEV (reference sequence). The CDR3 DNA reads TGTGCCAGCAGTTACCGGGACAGTGGTGAAAAACTGTTTTTT. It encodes CASSYRDSGEKLFF. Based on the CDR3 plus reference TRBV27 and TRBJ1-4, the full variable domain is EAQVTQNPRYLITVTGKKLTVTCSQNMNHEYMSWYRQDPGLGLRQIYYSMNVEVTDKGDVPEGYKVSRKEKRNFPLILESPSPNQTSLYFCASSYRDSGEKLFFGSGTQLSVL.

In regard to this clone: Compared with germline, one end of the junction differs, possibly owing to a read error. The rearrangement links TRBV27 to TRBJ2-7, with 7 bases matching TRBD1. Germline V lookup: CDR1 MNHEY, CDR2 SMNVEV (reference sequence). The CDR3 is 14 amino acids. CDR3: CASSLGQFSNEQYF. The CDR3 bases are TGTGCCAGCAGCCTGGGACAGTTCTCCAACGAGCAGTACTTC.

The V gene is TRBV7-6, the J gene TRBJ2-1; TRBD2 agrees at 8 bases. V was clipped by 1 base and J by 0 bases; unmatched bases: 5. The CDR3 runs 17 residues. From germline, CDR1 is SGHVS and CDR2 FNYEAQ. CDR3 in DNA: TGTGCCAGCAGCTTAGTGGCGGGGGGCGTCTCCTACAATGAGCAGTTCTTC. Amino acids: CASSLVAGGVSYNEQFF. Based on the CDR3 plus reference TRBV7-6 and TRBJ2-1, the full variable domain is GAGVSQSPRYKVTKRGQDVALRCDPISGHVSLYWYRQALGQGPEFLTYFNYEAQQDKSGLPNDRFSAERPEGSISTLTIQRTEQRDSAMYRCASSLVAGGVSYNEQFFGPGTRLTVL.

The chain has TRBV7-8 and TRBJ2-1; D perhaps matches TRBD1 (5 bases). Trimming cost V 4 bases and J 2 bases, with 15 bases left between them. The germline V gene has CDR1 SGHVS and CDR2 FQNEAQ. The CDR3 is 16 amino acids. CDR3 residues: CASSSKTAPTYNEQFF. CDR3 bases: TGTGCCAGCAGCTCTAAGACAGCCCCTACCTACAATGAGCAGTTCTTC.

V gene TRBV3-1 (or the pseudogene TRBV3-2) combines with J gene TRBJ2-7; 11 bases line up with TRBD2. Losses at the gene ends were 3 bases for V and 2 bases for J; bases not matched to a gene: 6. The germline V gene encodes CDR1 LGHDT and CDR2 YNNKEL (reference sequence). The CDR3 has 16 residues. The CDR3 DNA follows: TGTGCCAGCAGCCACCTAGCGGGAGGTACCACCTACGAGCAGTACTTC. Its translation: CASSHLAGGTTYEQYF.

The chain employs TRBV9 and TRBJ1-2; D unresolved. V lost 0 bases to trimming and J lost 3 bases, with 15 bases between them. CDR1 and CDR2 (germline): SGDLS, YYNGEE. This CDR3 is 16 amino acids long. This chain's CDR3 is CASSVDPISSDYGYTF. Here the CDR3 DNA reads TGTGCCAGCAGCGTAGACCCCATATCTAGTGACTATGGCTACACCTTC.

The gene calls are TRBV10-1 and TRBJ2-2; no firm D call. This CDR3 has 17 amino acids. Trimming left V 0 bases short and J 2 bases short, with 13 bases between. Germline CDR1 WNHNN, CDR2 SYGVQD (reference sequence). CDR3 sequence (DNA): TGCGCCAGCAGTGAGTCGAGTGCCTTTTCTAACACCGGGGAGCTGTTTTTT. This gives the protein CASSESSAFSNTGELFF.

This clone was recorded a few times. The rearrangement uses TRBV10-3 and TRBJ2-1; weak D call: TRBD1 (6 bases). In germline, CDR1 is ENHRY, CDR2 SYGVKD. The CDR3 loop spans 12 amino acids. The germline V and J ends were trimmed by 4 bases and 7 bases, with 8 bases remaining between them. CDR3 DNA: TGTGCCATCAGTGTGGGGGCAAATGAGCAGTTCTTC. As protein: CAISVGANEQFF.